This TCR beta chain is drawn from a study of identifying expanded T cells in peripheral blood (dated by TCRdb to between 2018 and 2020). As for the study more broadly: Technical replicates were generated by sequencing separate aliquots of the same genomic DNA pool, and four replicates were compared pairwise.

During the collection period, no immune events, such as infections, were documented for the healthy donors. Time-dependent variance in a beta-binomial model of T-cell clone differential abundance was calibrated using healthy-donor blood repertoires as a training cohort. The training cohort included around 10 healthy donors, of whom 3 were female and 7 were male. On average the donors were approximately 43 years old, and their ages spanned roughly 29 to 70 years. Whole blood from each healthy donor was obtained from a commercial supplier and was collected at three time points approximately 15 days apart. For immunosequencing, genomic DNA was extracted from unsorted whole blood. With respect to this clone: Its cognate antigen has yet to be identified. Qualities for individual bases were not recorded, and no much larger clone is one base off.

TCRbeta CDR3 regions were profiled by bias-controlled multiplex PCR amplification of genomic DNA with the immunoSEQ Assay. As for the original processing: The absolute abundance of each unique TCRbeta CDR3 region was quantified after sequences were collapsed and filtered. Differential abundance was tested with a binomial (Fisher-equivalent) model and with a beta-binomial model adding time-dependent variance fitted from healthy donors. Clones with fewer than 5 combined templates were removed, and differential abundance was called for clones with a Benjamini-Hochberg FDR below 0.01. Beta-binomial variance was modeled as a function of total template count across the two samples using the form v = (b*log(k)+a)^2. TCRdb stores this immuneACCESS table with in-frame sequences only. Part of the clones is absent; in the studies checked, under half of the shortfall reflects unresolved V genes, and no reason is known for the rest. The V and J calls and clone size are taken from that table; D and trimming were inferred from the DNA. For this sample the table gives about 50,000 clones, of which 82% were detected only once. The ten largest account for 14% of the sample.

From a lookup of the germline V gene, CDR1 and CDR2 are MGHRA and YSYEKL. Spanning cysteine to phenylalanine, the CDR3 consists of 15 amino acids. Only the CDR3 region is kept as DNA, spanning 45 bases read in frame from base 1. At the junction V is shortened by 0 bases and J by 6 bases; bases outside the gene matches: 4. Study-wide findings and limitations: The authors expected that biological variance in healthy repertoires might rise further over much longer intervals, such as months to years. Across all healthy-donor time intervals, the beta-binomial model significantly cut both the number of clones called differentially abundant and the false-positive rate. In all healthy donors, the variance in clone template counts between samples taken two weeks apart rose significantly as total template count increased. The binomial model flagged around 1.1 differentially abundant clones between technical replicates, compared with about 16 over around 2 weeks and 19 over around 4 weeks.

The receptor was isolated from a person between 18 and 75 years old in good health. The chain links TRBV4-1 with TRBJ1-4, and 7 bases in between align with TRBD1. Material: blood. The nucleotides are TGCGCCAGCAGCCAAGAGAGACAGGGAGATGAAAAACTGTTTTTT. Its product reads: CASSQERQGDEKLFF.